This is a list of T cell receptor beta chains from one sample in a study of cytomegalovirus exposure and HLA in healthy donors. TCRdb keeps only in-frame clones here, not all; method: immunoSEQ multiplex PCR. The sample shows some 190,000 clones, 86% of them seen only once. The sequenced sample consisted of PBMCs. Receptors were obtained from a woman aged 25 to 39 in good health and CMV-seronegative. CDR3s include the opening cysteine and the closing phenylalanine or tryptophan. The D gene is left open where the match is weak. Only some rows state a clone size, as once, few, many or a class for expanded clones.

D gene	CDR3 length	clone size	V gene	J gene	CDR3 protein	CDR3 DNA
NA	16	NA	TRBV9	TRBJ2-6	CASSVDPGSGANVLTF	TGTGCCAGCAGCGTAGATCCAGGGTCTGGGGCCAACGTCCTGACTTTC
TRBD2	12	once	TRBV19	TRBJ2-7	CASRAGLNEQYF	TGTGCCAGTAGAGCGGGGCTCAACGAGCAGTACTTC
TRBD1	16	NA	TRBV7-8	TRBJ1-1	CASSSQGAGLNTEAFF	TGTGCCAGCAGCTCACAGGGGGCCGGTCTGAACACTGAAGCTTTCTTT
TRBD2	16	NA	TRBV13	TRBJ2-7	CASSFQLAGVSYEQYF	TGTGCCAGCAGCTTTCAACTAGCGGGAGTCTCCTACGAGCAGTACTTC
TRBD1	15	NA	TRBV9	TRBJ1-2	CASSPGTGGDYGYTF	TGTGCCAGCAGCCCTGGGACAGGGGGGGACTATGGCTACACCTTC
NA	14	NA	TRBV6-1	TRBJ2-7	CASRYGSQGVVSSF	TGTGCCAGCAGATACGGGAGTCAGGGGGTGGTAAGCAGCTTC
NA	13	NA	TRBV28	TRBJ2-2	CASRGTNTGELFF	TGTGCCAGCAGGGGCACGAACACCGGGGAGCTGTTTTTT
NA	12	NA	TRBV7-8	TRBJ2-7	CASSLVNTEQYF	TGTGCCAGCAGCTTAGTGAACACCGAGCAGTACTTC
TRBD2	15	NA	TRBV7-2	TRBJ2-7	CASSPLAGGPYEQYF	TGTGCCAGCAGCCCTCTAGCGGGAGGGCCCTACGAGCAGTACTTC
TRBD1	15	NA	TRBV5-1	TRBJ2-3	CASSLQGQGLDTQYF	TGCGCCAGCAGCTTGCAGGGACAGGGATTAGATACGCAGTATTTT
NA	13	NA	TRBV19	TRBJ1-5	CASAQGHDQPQHF	TGTGCCAGTGCCCAGGGACACGATCAGCCCCAGCATTTT
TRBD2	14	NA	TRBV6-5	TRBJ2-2	CASSYSRGGGELFF	TGTGCCAGCAGTTACTCCCGCGGGGGCGGGGAGCTGTTTTTT
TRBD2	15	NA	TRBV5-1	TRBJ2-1	CASSFQGLAYNEQFF	TGCGCCAGCAGCTTCCAGGGACTAGCCTACAATGAGCAGTTCTTC
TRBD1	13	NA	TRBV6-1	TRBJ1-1	CASRGTGNTEAFF	TGTGCCAGCCGTGGGACAGGGAACACTGAAGCTTTCTTT
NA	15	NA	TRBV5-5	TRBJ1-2	CASSSTSDSYVGYTF	TGTGCCAGCAGCTCAACTTCGGACAGCTATGTCGGCTACACCTTC
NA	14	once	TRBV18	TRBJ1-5	CASSREGSNQPQHF	TGTGCCAGCTCCCGGGAAGGGAGCAATCAGCCCCAGCATTTT